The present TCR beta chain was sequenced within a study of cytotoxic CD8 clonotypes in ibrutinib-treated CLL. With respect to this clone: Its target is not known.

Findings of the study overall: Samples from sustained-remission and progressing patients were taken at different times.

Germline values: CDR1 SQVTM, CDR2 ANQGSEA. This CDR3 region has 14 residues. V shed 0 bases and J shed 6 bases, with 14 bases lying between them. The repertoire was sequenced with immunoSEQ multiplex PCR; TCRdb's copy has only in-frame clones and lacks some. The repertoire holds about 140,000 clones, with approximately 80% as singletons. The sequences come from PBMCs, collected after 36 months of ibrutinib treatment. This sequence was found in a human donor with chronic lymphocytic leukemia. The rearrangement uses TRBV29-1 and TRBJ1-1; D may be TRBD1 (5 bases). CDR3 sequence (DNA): TGCAGCGTTGAAGAATTTGGGGCCATAGCTGAAGCTTTCTTT. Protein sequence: CSVEEFGAIAEAFF.